This T cell receptor beta chain stems from a study of vaccination effects on CD4 cells after COVID-19 (dated by TCRdb to 2022 to 2024). Broadly, across the study: To identify antigen-specific CD4+ T cell clonotypes by their expansion, the ViraFEST assay first stimulated PBMC with viral peptide pools and then applied TCR sequencing. The full study included some eleven COVID-19 convalescent patients and a few SARS-CoV-2-naive healthy vaccine recipients. In both COVID-19 convalescent patients and infection-naive vaccine recipients, the study compared SARS-CoV-2 spike-specific CD4+ TCR repertoires from before mRNA vaccination with those from after it. Each well held more than 1.5 million PBMC cultured in IMDM containing roughly 5.1% human AB serum, around 10 IU/ml IL-2 and gentamicin, along with approximately 10 ug/ml peptides. Post-vaccine samples across the study were collected a median of 72 days after the second dose, with a range of 14 to 241. After vaccination, three convalescent patients were sampled both early (day +14) and late (day +241, +227, +161 respectively). In the study, cultures from other donors were sequenced using the Oncomine TCR Beta short-read assay on an Illumina iSeq 100.

The library relied on the immunoSEQ multiplex PCR assay. DNA from the cultured and isolated CD4+ T cells underwent TCR beta CDR3 sequencing. The source study handled its data this way. The analysis removed non-productive TCR sequences, trimmed reads to the CDR3 region, and retained only CDR3s that were 7 or more amino acids long. The MANAFEST web app was used to pick out antigen-specific clonotypes by comparing their expansion in peptide wells with that in reference cultures. To count as positive, a clone had to show expansion at FDR<0.05 compared with the reference and with all other wells, an odds ratio above 5, and a frequency above 0.1% in two replicate wells. Clonotypes significantly expanded in SARS-CoV-2 spike wells and in at least one common cold coronavirus spike condition were defined as cross-reactive. Levenshtein distance calculated with the stringdist R package was used to assess CDR3 similarity, and unrooted trees were constructed with ape in R 3.6.1. In its TCRdb copy, this immuneACCESS table keeps in-frame sequences only and misses some clones. Where compared with another copy, unresolved V genes explain less than half of these, and the others have no known cause. V and J calls and clone size follow that table, whereas D and trimming were derived from the DNA. The sample table lists around 53,000 clones, over 60% of them with a count of one. The ten top clones hold roughly 5.4% of the sample.

V was cut back by 5 bases and J by 4 bases, leaving a gap of 18 bases between them. The CDR3 contains 16 residues, cysteine and phenylalanine counted. Only CDR3 DNA remains: 48 bases, in frame from the first base. From the germline V gene, CDR1 is SGHNT and CDR2 is YENEEA. After less than eleven days of culture, CD4+ T cells were isolated with the EasySep CD4+ T cell isolation kit. PCR-confirmed SARS-CoV-2 infection had occurred in convalescent patients between March and December 2020, before the Alpha, Beta and Delta variants emerged in the United States. Each participant received two doses of an mRNA SARS-CoV-2 vaccine, either BNT162b2 or mRNA-1273. On days 3 and 7, half of the culture medium was replaced with fresh IL-2-containing medium. Each peptide stimulation condition was cultured in triplicate wells unless otherwise noted. Using Ficoll-Paque Plus gradient centrifugation, PBMC were separated from whole blood and then either used fresh or cryopreserved at -140C. The QIAamp micro DNA kit was used to extract genomic DNA from the cultured CD4+ T cells.

Only a few counts were recorded for this clone. Its antigen remains unidentified. Base qualities are missing; no much larger clone stands one base away. The paper as a whole reports these results and caveats: Limitations of the study were the small number of convalescent patients and the absence of early post-infection timepoints. In convalescent patients, the post-vaccine spike-reactive repertoire consisted mainly of new vaccine-induced clones, largely distinct from infection-induced clones. Clones induced by infection and clones induced by vaccination both contracted markedly at late timepoints after vaccination, which fits with T cell responses waning over time.

The TCR comes from a human donor who had a prior SARS-CoV-2 infection. Sequenced material: CD4+ T cells from PBMCs cultured without peptide, taken after COVID-19 vaccination. This sequence uses TRBV11-3 and TRBJ2-1, with the D gene not confidently named. The nucleotide sequence reads TGTGCCAGCAGCCCGCTCCCCAGCGCACAATACAATGAGCAGTTCTTC. It is translated as CASSPLPSAQYNEQFF.